This record covers a single T cell receptor beta chain. This clone was seen a handful of times. The antigen it recognizes is unknown. No per-base quality is available; no much larger clone lies one base away. This sample was included in a study of a mutant IDH1 vaccine in newly diagnosed glioma (dated by TCRdb to about 2021). About the investigation overall: Vaccination started 4-6 weeks after radiotherapy alone, or was given together with temozolomide cycles in the groups whose treatment included chemotherapy. Before enrollment, most patients had been given radiochemotherapy with temozolomide as standard therapy, while the rest had received either radiotherapy alone or temozolomide alone. The week-35 safety follow-up was designated visit V12, and the week-47 end of study was designated visit V13. The roughly 35 treated patients were roughly 60% male and about 38% female, with a mean age of approximately 40 years. Six visits were used for peripheral blood collection: V03 (baseline), V05, V07, V10, V12 and V13. Longitudinal TCRB deep sequencing was performed for roughly 24 treated patients wherever samples were available for exploratory analyses. General conclusions and limits of the study: Pseudoprogression appeared unrelated to alterations in the top peripheral T cell clonotypes detected by TCRB sequencing. Immune responses induced by the vaccine were seen in approximately 93% of patients across multiple MHC alleles. The authors noted that analyses of patient blood samples could not be reproduced because of sample limitations. PBMC samples for TCRB deep sequencing were selected based on availability.

The time point label, as the study defines it: week 47, end of study. Every vaccine dose consisted of 300 ug of a 20-mer mutant IDH1 peptide in Montanide, administered subcutaneously together with topical imiquimod. Across visits V03 through V10, patients got a total of eight vaccinations, given in weeks 1, 3, 5, 7, 11, 15, 19 and 23. The donors had newly diagnosed IDH1-mutant astrocytomas of WHO grade 3 or 4 that showed loss of nuclear ATRX. The samples were drawn from NOA16, a multicentre, single-arm, open-label phase I trial in Germany that tested a mutant IDH1 peptide vaccine in humans for the first time. The DNeasy Blood and Tissue Kit was used to extract genomic DNA from EDTA blood for TCRB sequencing. The library was built by means of the immunoSEQ multiplex PCR assay. The hsTCRB Kit was used according to the manufacturer's protocol to amplify rearranged TCR beta chain sequences. Sequencing of TCRB libraries was carried out on an Illumina MiSeq. Per the authors' processing: The kit vendor's proprietary platform handled demultiplexing, trimming and gene mapping. TCRdb's version of the immuneACCESS table is confined to in-frame rearrangements and falls short of the full clone set. An unresolved V gene accounts for under half of the shortfall where checked; the remainder is of unknown origin. Clone size and the V and J calls come from that table; the DNA yielded D and trimming. The sample yields approximately 34,000 clones; roughly nine tenths were counted once. The ten biggest clones cover 2% to 2.5% of the sample.

The CDR3 runs 15 amino acids, cysteine and phenylalanine included. The DNA shown is the 45-base CDR3, in frame from base 1. Germline trimming: 3 bases from V, 5 bases from J; junction bases outside gene matches: 2. The germline V gene provides CDR1 SGDLS and CDR2 YYNGEE. The source of this sequence is a man aged 35-49 years with glioma. This receptor chain uses TRBV9 and TRBJ2-1, with TRBD2 matching 13 junction bases. Sequenced here: PBMCs, sampled from a glioma patient whose treatment included an IDH1 peptide vaccine. The CDR3 protein: CASSAGTSGNNEQFF. In nucleotides, the sequence is TGTGCCAGCAGCGCCGGGACTAGCGGGAACAATGAGCAGTTCTTC. The full variable domain, with segments outside the CDR3 supplied by the reference TRBV9 and TRBJ2-1 proteins, appears as DSGVTQTPKHLITATGQRVTLRCSPRSGDLSVYWYQQSLDQGLQFLIQYYNGEERAKGNILERFSAQQFPDLHSELNLSSLELGDSALYFCASSAGTSGNNEQFFGPGTRLTVL.